This T cell receptor (beta chain) stems from a study of Ad26.COV2.S vaccination and SARS-CoV-2 variants. Sequencing used immunoSEQ multiplex PCR; TCRdb keeps in-frame clones, though not all of them. The table records about 400,000 clones, about nine tenths of them present only once. The V and J ends lost 1 base and 7 bases respectively, with 12 bases between them. The CDR3 loop spans 14 amino acids. Germline lookup yields CDR1 SGDLS and CDR2 YYNGEE. Indicated treatment: 15 to 20 received Ad26.COV2.S at low or high dose, single or two shots; roughly five received placebo; per-sample allocation not given. Following the first vaccine or placebo injection, samples were taken on day 63. The vaccine antigen was prefusion-stabilized Wuhan SARS-CoV-2 spike.

The chain joins TRBV9 to TRBJ2-1; weak D call: TRBD2 (6 bases). This receptor was taken from a person aged 18-60 years who received the Ad26.COV2.S COVID-19 vaccine or a placebo. Sequenced material: peripheral blood, taken in a trial of Ad26.COV2.S vaccine versus placebo. CDR3 in amino acids: CASSVYLARNEQFF. CDR3 bases: TGTGCCAGCAGCGTATATCTAGCGAGGAATGAGCAGTTCTTC.